The T cell receptor (beta chain) described here comes from a study of early T cells in non-severe SARS-CoV-2 infection. As for the study in general: RNA in bulk from unsorted whole blood was sequenced, and chains were unpaired.

TCRdb fed the 5' RACE reads into MiXCR, producing one record per CDR3 protein. The sample shows 40,000 to 45,000 distinct CDR3 sequences, 4.7% of them seen only once. The specimen sequenced was whole blood. This clonotype was obtained from an adult who was a healthcare worker with PCR-confirmed SARS-CoV-2 infection or an uninfected control (not recorded which).

As DNA, the CDR3 is TGTGCCAGCAGTTTAACCTCGGAGGGACATTATAGCGGAACTGAAGCTTTCTTT. Amino acid sequence: CASSLTSEGHYSGTEAFF. The J gene is TRBJ1-1, the V gene TRBV27; the D gene is possibly TRBD1 (6 bases). Between the trimmed V and J ends, which lost 2 bases and 5 bases, there was a span of 24 bases. Germline loops: CDR1 MNHEY, CDR2 SMNVEV (reference sequence). The CDR3 is 18 amino acids.